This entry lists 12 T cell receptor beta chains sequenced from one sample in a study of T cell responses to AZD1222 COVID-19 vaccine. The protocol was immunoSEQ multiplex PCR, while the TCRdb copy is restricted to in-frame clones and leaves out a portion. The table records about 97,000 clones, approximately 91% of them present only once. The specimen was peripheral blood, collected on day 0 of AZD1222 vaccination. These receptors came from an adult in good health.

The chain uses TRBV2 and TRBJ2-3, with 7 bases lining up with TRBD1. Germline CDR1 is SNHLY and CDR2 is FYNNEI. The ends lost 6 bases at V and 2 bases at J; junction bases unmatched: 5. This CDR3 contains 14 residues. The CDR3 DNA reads TGTGCCAGCAGACCCGGGACAGACACAGATACGCAGTATTTT. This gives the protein CASRPGTDTDTQYF.

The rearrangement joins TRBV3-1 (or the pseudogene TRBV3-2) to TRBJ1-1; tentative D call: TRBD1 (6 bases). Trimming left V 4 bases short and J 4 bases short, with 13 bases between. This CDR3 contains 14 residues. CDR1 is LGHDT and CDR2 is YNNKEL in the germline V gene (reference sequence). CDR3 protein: CASSPRGPSTEAFF. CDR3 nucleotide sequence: TGTGCCAGCAGCCCCCGGGGGCCATCCACTGAAGCTTTCTTT.

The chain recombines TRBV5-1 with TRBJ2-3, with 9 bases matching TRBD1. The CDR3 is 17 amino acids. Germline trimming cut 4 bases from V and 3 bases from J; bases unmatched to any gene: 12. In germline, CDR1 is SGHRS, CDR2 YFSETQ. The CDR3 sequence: CASSTTGGGRGTDTQYF. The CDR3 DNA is TGCGCCAGCAGCACTACAGGGGGCGGGAGAGGGACAGATACGCAGTATTTT.

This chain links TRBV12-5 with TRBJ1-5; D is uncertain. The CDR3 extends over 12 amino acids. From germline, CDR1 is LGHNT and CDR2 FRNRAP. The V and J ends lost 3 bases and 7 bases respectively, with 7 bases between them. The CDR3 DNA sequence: TGTGCTAGTGGTTTATCCGGACAGCCCCAGCATTTT. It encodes CASGLSGQPQHF.

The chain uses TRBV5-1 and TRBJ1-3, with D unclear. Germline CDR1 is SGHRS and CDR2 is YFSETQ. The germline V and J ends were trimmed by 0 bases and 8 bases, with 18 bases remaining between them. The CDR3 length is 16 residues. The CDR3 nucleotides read TGCGCCAGCAGCTTGGAGCCGGGCCGGCGTGGGGACACCATATATTTT. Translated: CASSLEPGRRGDTIYF.

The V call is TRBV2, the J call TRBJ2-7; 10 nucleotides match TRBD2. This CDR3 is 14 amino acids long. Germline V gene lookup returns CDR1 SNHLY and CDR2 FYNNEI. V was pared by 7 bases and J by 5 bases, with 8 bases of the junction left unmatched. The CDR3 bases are TGTGCCAGCACCAAGGTACTAGCGGGGAACGAGCAGTACTTC. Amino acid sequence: CASTKVLAGNEQYF.

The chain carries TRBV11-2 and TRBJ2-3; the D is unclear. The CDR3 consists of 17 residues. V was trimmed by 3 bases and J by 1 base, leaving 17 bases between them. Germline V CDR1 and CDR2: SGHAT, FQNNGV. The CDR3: CASSFGQPPYRTDTQYF. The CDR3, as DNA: TGTGCCAGCAGCTTTGGGCAGCCTCCCTACCGCACAGATACGCAGTATTTT. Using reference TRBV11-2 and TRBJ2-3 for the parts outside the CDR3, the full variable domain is EAGVAQSPRYKIIEKRQSVAFWCNPISGHATLYWYQQILGQGPKLLIQFQNNGVVDDSQLPKDRFSAERLKGVDSTLKIQPAKLEDSAVYLCASSFGQPPYRTDTQYFGPGTRLTVL.

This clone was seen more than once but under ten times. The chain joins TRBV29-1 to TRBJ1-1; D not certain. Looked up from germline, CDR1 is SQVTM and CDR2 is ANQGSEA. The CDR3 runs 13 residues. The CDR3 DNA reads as TGCAGTACCGCTACGGATTTGAACACTGAAGCTTTCTTT. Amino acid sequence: CSTATDLNTEAFF. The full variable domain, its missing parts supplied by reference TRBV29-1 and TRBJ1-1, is SAVISQKPSRDICQRGTSLTIQCQVDSQVTMMFWYRQQPGQSLTLIATANQGSEATYESGFVIDKFPISRPNLTFSTLTVSNMSPEDSSIYLCSTATDLNTEAFFGQGTRLTVV.

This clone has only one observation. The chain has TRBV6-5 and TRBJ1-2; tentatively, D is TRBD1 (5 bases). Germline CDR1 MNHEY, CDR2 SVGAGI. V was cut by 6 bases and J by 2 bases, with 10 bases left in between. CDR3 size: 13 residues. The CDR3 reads CASRAGWNYGYTF. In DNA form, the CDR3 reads TGTGCCAGCAGAGCAGGGTGGAACTATGGCTACACCTTC.

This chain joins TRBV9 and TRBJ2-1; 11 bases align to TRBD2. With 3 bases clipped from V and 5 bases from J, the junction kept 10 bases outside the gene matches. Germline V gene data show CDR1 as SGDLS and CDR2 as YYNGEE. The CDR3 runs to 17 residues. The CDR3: CASSAYASGGFDNEQFF. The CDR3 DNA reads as TGTGCCAGCAGCGCCTACGCTAGCGGGGGGTTCGACAATGAGCAGTTCTTC.

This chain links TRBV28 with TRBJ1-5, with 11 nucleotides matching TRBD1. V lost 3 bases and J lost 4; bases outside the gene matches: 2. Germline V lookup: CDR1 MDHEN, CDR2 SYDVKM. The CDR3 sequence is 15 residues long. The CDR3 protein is CASSLDRGQNQPQHF. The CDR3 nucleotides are TGTGCCAGCAGTTTGGACAGGGGGCAGAATCAGCCCCAGCATTTT.

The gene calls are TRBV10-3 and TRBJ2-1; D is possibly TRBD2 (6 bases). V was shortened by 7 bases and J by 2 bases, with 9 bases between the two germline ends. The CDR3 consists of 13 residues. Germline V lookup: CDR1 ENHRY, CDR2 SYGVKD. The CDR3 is CAITAGPYNEQFF. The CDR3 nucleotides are TGTGCCATCACGGCGGGACCCTACAATGAGCAGTTCTTC.